This T cell receptor (beta chain) was captured by sequencing in a study of cytomegalovirus exposure and HLA in healthy donors. The data were produced by immunoSEQ multiplex PCR, yet TCRdb's version contains in-frame clones alone and is incomplete. The table shows over 150,000 clones, with roughly 84% occurring only once. The receptor comes from a woman aged 25-40 years in good health and CMV-seropositive. Sequencing was performed on PBMCs.

Here the CDR3 DNA reads TGTGCCAGCAGCTTGGCGCGGCGGGGACGCACAGATACGCAGTATTTT. It encodes CASSLARRGRTDTQYF. The V call is TRBV5-4, the J call TRBJ2-3; D might be TRBD2 (6 bases). The V end was cut by 0 bases, the J end by 1 base, with 12 bases between. Germline V gene data show CDR1 as SGHNT and CDR2 as YYREEE (reference sequence). This CDR3 has 16 amino acids.